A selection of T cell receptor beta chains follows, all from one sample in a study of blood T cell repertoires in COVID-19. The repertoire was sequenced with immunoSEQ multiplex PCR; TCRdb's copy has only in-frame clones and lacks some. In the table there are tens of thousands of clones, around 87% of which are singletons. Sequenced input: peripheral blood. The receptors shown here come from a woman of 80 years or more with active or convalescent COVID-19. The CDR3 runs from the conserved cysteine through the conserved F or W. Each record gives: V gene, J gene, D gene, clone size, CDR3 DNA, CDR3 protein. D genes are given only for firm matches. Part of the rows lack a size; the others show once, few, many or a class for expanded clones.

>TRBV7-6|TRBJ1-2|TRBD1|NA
TGTGCCAGCAGCTTCGGGACAGGGGATGGCGGCTACACCTTC
CASSFGTGDGGYTF
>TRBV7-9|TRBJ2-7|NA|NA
TGTGCCAGCAGCTCCCCGGTGGGGGGGGCCGACGAGCAGTACTTC
CASSSPVGGADEQYF
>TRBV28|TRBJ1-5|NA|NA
TGTGCCAGCAGTGTAGGACTCAGAAATCAGCCCCAGCATTTT
CASSVGLRNQPQHF
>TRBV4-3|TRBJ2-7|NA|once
TGCGCCAGCAGCCAACCGGGACCGGGGGATCACGAGCAGTACTTC
CASSQPGPGDHEQYF
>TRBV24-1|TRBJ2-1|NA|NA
TGTGCCACCAGTGAATCCTCCCGGTATGAGCAGTTCTTC
CATSESSRYEQFF
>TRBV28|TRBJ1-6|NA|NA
TGTGCCAGCAGTCCCATTACAGGGTCGAGACCCCTCCACTTT
CASSPITGSRPLHF
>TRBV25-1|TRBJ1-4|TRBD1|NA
TGTGCCAGCGAACCCCCAGGGGGCTCGGGAACTAATGAAAAACTGTTTTTT
CASEPPGGSGTNEKLFF
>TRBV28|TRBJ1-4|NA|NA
TGTGCCAGCAGACGAAGCCGGTGGGAAAAACTGTTTTTT
CASRRSRWEKLFF
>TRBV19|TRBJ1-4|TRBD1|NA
TGTGCCAGTGGACAGGCGAACATCAATGAAAAACTGTTTTTT
CASGQANINEKLFF
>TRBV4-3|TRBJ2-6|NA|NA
TGCGCCAGCAGCCAAGGGGCGGGAATAAGCTCTGGGGCCAACGTCCTGACTTTC
CASSQGAGISSGANVLTF
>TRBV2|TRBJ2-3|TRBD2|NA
TGTGCCAGCAGTGCTAGGCTAGCGGGGGGAACAGATACGCAGTATTTT
CASSARLAGGTDTQYF
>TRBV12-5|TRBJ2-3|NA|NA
TGTGCTAGTGGTTTGCTAGCTCGGGGGACAGATACGCAGTATTTT
CASGLLARGTDTQYF
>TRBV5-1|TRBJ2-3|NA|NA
TGCGCCAGCACCCCGATTCTGGAGGGATCAGATACGCAGTATTTT
CASTPILEGSDTQYF
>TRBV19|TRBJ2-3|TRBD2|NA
TGTGCCAGTCGGACTAGCGGGGCAGATACGCAGTATTTT
CASRTSGADTQYF
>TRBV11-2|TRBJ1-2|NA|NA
TGTGCCAGCAGCTTCTGGACAGATGGCTACACCTTC
CASSFWTDGYTF
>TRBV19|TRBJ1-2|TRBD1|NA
TGTGCCAGTAGTCTCCGGACAGGGGGTAACTATGGCTACACCTTC
CASSLRTGGNYGYTF
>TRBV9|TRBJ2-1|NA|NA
TGTGCCAGCACCACCGGGACTGCCGGTGAGCAGTTCTTC
CASTTGTAGEQFF
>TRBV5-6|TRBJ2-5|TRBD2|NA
TGTGCCAGCAGCTCGATTAGCGGGGGGGCCCTATTTGGGGAGACCCAGTACTTC
CASSSISGGALFGETQYF
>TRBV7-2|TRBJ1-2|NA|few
TGTGCCAGCAGGTCCGGCCGACTTCTTGGCTACACCTTC
CASRSGRLLGYTF
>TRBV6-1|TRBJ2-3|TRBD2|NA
TGTGCCAGCAGTGACCCGGGACTAGGGGGCACAGATACGCAGTATTTT
CASSDPGLGGTDTQYF
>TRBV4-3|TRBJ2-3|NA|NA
TGCGCCAGCAGCCAAGCTGTTACTAGCACAGATACGCAGTATTTT
CASSQAVTSTDTQYF
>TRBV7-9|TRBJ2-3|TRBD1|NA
TGTGCCAGCAGCCGCGACAGGGGCCATGAGGGTGCGCAGTATTTT
CASSRDRGHEGAQYF
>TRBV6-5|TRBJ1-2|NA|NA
TGTGCCAGCAGTTACTCGGGGACAATAGTTGGCTACACCTTC
CASSYSGTIVGYTF
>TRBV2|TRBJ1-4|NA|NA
TGTGCCAGCAGTAAGGAACAGGGTACTAATGAAAAACTGTTTTTT
CASSKEQGTNEKLFF
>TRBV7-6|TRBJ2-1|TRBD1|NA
TGTGCCAGCGATCCGGGACAGGGGGCACATGAGCAGTTCTTC
CASDPGQGAHEQFF
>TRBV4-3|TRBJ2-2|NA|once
TGCGCCAGCAGCCGCGAGGGTCTGTCGCTGTTGTTTTTT
CASSREGLSLLFF
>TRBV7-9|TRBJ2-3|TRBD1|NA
TGTGCCAGCAGCTCATACTTCGACAGGGCAGATACGCAGTATTTT
CASSSYFDRADTQYF
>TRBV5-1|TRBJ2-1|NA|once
TGCGCCAGCAGCTTGGGGCGGGTGAGCTCCTACAATGAGCAGTTCTTC
CASSLGRVSSYNEQFF
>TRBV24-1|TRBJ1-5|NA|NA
TGTGCCACCAGTGATTTAACGCCAGGGCGCCTCAATCAGCCCCAGCATTTT
CATSDLTPGRLNQPQHF